The 27 T cell receptor beta chains listed next were all sequenced from one sample in a study of blood T cells in healthy people across ages. Alongside a J-beta primer mix, a sample-barcoded 5' primer served in a second PCR lasting roughly 7 to 11 cycles. MiXCR, run by TCRdb on the 5' RACE reads, gives a single entry per CDR3 protein. The table lists roughly 640,000 distinct CDR3 sequences, about 28% of them singletons. Sequencing used blood. These receptor sequences come from a woman aged 80 or over in good health.

V gene TRBV10-2 combines with J gene TRBJ2-2, with D maybe TRBD1 (6 bases). Deletions cut 6 bases from V and 6 bases from J, with 11 bases between. The CDR3 spans 13 residues. The germline V gene has CDR1 WSHSY and CDR2 SAAADI. The CDR3 DNA reads TGCGCCAGCAGAGCCTCAGGGGCCGGGGAGCTGTTTTTT. Its translation: CASRASGAGELFF.

The rearrangement joins TRBV5-1 to TRBJ2-2; D is uncertain. The CDR3 runs to 13 residues. Trimming left V 4 bases short and J 6 bases short, with 10 bases between. Per germline, CDR1 SGHRS and CDR2 YFSETQ. CDR3 coding DNA: TGCGCCAGCAGCGCCTCGCTTTCCGGGGAGCTGTTTTTT. It yields the protein CASSASLSGELFF.

This clonotype has a count of ten or more. J is TRBJ2-1 and V is TRBV20-1, with 10 bases identical to TRBD2. Germline V gene lookup returns CDR1 DFQATT and CDR2 SNEGSKA (reference sequence). V shed 0 bases, J shed 7 bases, and the junction held 6 bases outside the gene matches. The CDR3 has 15 residues. Here the CDR3 reads CSARESSGGANEQFF. In nucleotides, the CDR3 is TGCAGTGCTAGAGAATCGAGCGGGGGGGCAAATGAGCAGTTCTTC.

There are many counts of this clonotype. The chain joins TRBV7-6 to TRBJ2-3; maybe TRBD2 (6 bases). The CDR3 runs 17 residues. Trimming took 4 bases from V and 5 from J, leaving 22 bases between them. CDR1 is SGHVS and CDR2 is FNYEAQ in the germline V gene. The CDR3 sequence: CASSWRDSPLSVDTQYF. As DNA, the CDR3 is TGTGCCAGCAGCTGGAGGGACTCCCCCTTAAGTGTAGATACGCAGTATTTT.

This clonotype was recorded at least ten times. CDR3 DNA sequence: TGTGCCAGCAGCTCTACGCTTGGACTAGCGGTACAAGAGACCCAGTACTTC. Residues: CASSSTLGLAVQETQYF. The chain combines TRBV7-8 with TRBJ2-5, with 10 bases matching TRBD2. V lost 4 bases and J lost 2; bases outside the gene matches: 10. The CDR3 length is 17 residues. CDR1 is SGHVS and CDR2 is FQNEAQ in the germline V gene. The full variable domain, completed using reference TRBV7-8 and TRBJ2-5, is GAGVSQSPRYKVAKRGQDVALRCDPISGHVSLFWYQQALGQGPEFLTYFQNEAQLDKSGLPSDRFFAERPEGSVSTLKIQRTQQEDSAVYLCASSSTLGLAVQETQYFGPGTRLLVL.

The chain is built from TRBV20-1 and TRBJ1-4; D not certain. The V and J ends lost 2 bases and 10 bases respectively, with 14 bases between them. Germline V gene data show CDR1 as DFQATT and CDR2 as SNEGSKA (reference sequence). There are 13 residues in the CDR3. CDR3 sequence (DNA): TGCAGTGCTAGACCCTTTATAGAGGGAAAACTGTTTTTT. This gives the protein CSARPFIEGKLFF.

This clonotype appeared a few times. Since a much larger clone is just one base distant, this may be a read error. The genes are TRBV7-3 and TRBJ2-7; 9 bases match TRBD1. This CDR3 has 15 amino acids. The germline gives CDR1 SGHTA, CDR2 FQGTGA. Written as DNA, the CDR3 is TGTGCCAGCAGCTTAGGGGGACAGGGTCCCTACGAGCGGTACTTC. Amino acid sequence: CASSLGGQGPYERYF.

This clonotype was detected many times. The V gene is TRBV6-5, the J gene TRBJ1-1, with D possibly being TRBD1 (6 bases). Germline V gene sequence: CDR1 MNHEY, CDR2 SVGAGI. This CDR3 has 16 residues. Trimming took off 5 bases at V and 1 base at J, with 17 bases between the two ends. The CDR3 region has the DNA TGTGCCAGCAGTACTCTGTTGACAGGCCGGAACACTGAAGCTTTCTTT. This encodes CASSTLLTGRNTEAFF.

About this clonotype itself: A much larger clone lies a single base off, so this may be a read error. For the CDR3, the DNA is TGCAGCGTTGACTCGGGACTAGCGGGGGGGATTCCGTACTTC. This codes for CSVDSGLAGGIPYF. The gene calls are TRBV29-1 and TRBJ2-7, with 16 bases matching TRBD2. J was trimmed by 12 bases and V by 3 bases; bases with no gene match: 8. The germline V gene has CDR1 SQVTM and CDR2 ANQGSEA. The CDR3 sequence is 14 residues long.

This clonotype was seen at least ten times. The genes are TRBV20-1 and TRBJ2-3; 10 bases are a match to TRBD2. From germline, CDR1 is DFQATT and CDR2 SNEGSKA (reference sequence). J gave up 4 bases and V 4 bases, and 8 bases lay outside the gene matches. The CDR3 runs to 15 residues. The CDR3 DNA follows: TGCAGTGCTACCCTTGGGAGCGGGGGGGCAGATACGCAGTATTTT. Protein sequence: CSATLGSGGADTQYF.

This chain connects TRBV7-2 to TRBJ1-1; D remains ambiguous. This CDR3 comprises 14 residues. The germline V gene encodes CDR1 SGHTA and CDR2 FQGNSA. Trimming took 1 base from V and 4 from J, leaving 10 bases between them. The CDR3 protein is CASSLESWGTEAFF. CDR3 DNA sequence: TGTGCCAGCAGCTTAGAAAGTTGGGGCACTGAAGCTTTCTTT.

There are many counts of this clonotype. The genes are TRBV7-2 and TRBJ2-4; no clear D gene. The CDR3 is 14 residues long. V gave up 0 bases and J gave up 7 bases, with 10 bases separating them. Germline CDR1 reads SGHTA; CDR2 reads FQGNSA. CDR3 sequence: CASSLAPSGNIQYF. Here the CDR3 DNA reads TGTGCCAGCAGCTTAGCGCCTAGTGGGAACATTCAGTACTTC.

This clonotype has a single count. This chain joins TRBV12-3 or TRBV12-4 and TRBJ2-6, with D unclear. Trimming cost V 3 bases and J 0 bases, with 12 bases left between them. This CDR3 comprises 17 residues. CDR3 coding DNA: TGTGCCAGCAGTTTTGCAGAGCTACTCTCTGGGGCCAACGTCCTGACTTTC. It yields the protein CASSFAELLSGANVLTF.

About this clonotype: One base away lies a much larger clone, so this may be a sequencing read error. The chain links TRBV2 to TRBJ2-4; D is tentatively TRBD1 or TRBD2 (5 bases each). V was pared by 6 bases and J by 9 bases, with 15 bases between. Germline CDR1 is SNHLY and CDR2 is FYNNEI. The CDR3 extends over 13 amino acids. The CDR3 here is CASRNEGCSIQYF. The CDR3 DNA is TGTGCCAGCAGGAATGAGGGGTGCAGCATTCAGTACTTC. Filled out from reference TRBV2 and TRBJ2-4, the complete variable domain reads EPEVTQTPSHQVTQMGQEVILRCVPISNHLYFYWYRQILGQKVEFLVSFYNNEISEKSEIFDDQFSVERPDGSNFTLKIRSTKLEDSAMYFCASRNEGCSIQYFGAGTRLSVL.

This clonotype was observed many times. This chain connects TRBV20-1 to TRBJ1-6; 7 positions agree with TRBD1. With V trimmed by 6 bases and J by 13 bases, 12 bases remained unmatched. Germline V gene lookup returns CDR1 DFQATT and CDR2 SNEGSKA (reference sequence). The CDR3 totals 13 residues. CDR3 nucleotides: TGCAGTGCAGGGGGCCAAAGTGGAAGTCCCCTCCACTTT. It encodes CSAGGQSGSPLHF.

This clonotype occurred many times. This chain joins TRBV20-1 and TRBJ2-7, with D perhaps TRBD1 or TRBD2 (5 bases each). Trimming left V 3 bases short and J 6 bases short, with 15 bases between. Germline CDR1 and CDR2: DFQATT and SNEGSKA (reference sequence). The CDR3 loop spans 13 amino acids. CDR3 sequence reads: CSARGDRRSEQYF. The DNA for the CDR3 is TGCAGTGCTAGGGGGGACCGGCGTAGCGAGCAGTACTTC.

With respect to this clonotype: With a much larger clone just one base away, this may be a read error. The chain recombines TRBV2 with TRBJ1-1; 10 bases are shared with TRBD1. The V gene's germline CDR1 is SNHLY and CDR2 FYNNEI. With V trimmed by 6 bases and J by 3 bases, 7 bases remained unmatched. This CDR3 comprises 15 residues. The CDR3 DNA sequence: TGTGCCAGCAGGCCGGACAGGGGGACGCACACTGAAGCTTTCTTT. It codes for CASRPDRGTHTEAFF.

About this clonotype itself: In this CDR3 the conserved last residue, phenylalanine or tryptophan, is missing, so a read error is likely. The limits of the CDR3 on the DNA are not certain, so only TCRdb's listed CDR3 is given. The chain combines TRBV10-3 with TRBJ2-1; the table's TRBD1 call for D was not verified on the DNA. Termini included, the CDR3 measures 14 amino acids. The germline gives CDR1 ENHRY, CDR2 SYGVKD. This CDR3 reads CAISPGKNNIVQFS.

With respect to this clonotype: This could be a read error, since a much larger clone is one nucleotide away. V is TRBV15 and J is TRBJ2-4; 8 nucleotides line up with TRBD2. Matching the DNA end better, TRBJ2-5 makes the J call doubtful. The CDR3 covers 16 residues. Germline-derived CDR1 and CDR2 are LNHNV and YYDKDF (reference sequence). The CDR3 here is CAAGTSGGGCQETQYF. The CDR3 coding sequence is TGTGCCGCGGGGACATCCGGGGGGGGGTGCCAAGAGACCCAGTACTTC.

Notes on this clonotype: Being one base from a much bigger clone, this may be a read error. The J gene is TRBJ2-1, the V gene TRBV11-1, with 8 bases lining up with TRBD2. This CDR3 contains 16 residues. Germline CDR1 SGHAT, CDR2 FQDESV (reference sequence). The DNA of the CDR3 is TGTGTCAGCAGCTTCAGTGGCGGGACTAGATCCACTGAGCAGTTCTTC. It translates to CVSSFSGGTRSTEQFF.

In regard to this clonotype: Relative to the germline gene, one junction end is altered; a read error may explain this. This rearrangement joins TRBV9 to TRBJ2-1; 8 positions match TRBD1. The germline V gene encodes CDR1 SGDLS and CDR2 YYNGEE. This CDR3 is 15 amino acids long. In DNA form, the CDR3 reads TGCGCCAGCAGCGTAGAAGGCAGGGGGCAAGAGACCCAGTTCTTC. Translating it yields CASSVEGRGQETQFF. The full variable domain, in which reference TRBV9 and TRBJ2-1 provide the parts outside the CDR3, is DSGVTQTPKHLITATGQRVTLRCSPRSGDLSVYWYQQSLDQGLQFLIQYYNGEERAKGNILERFSAQQFPDLHSELNLSSLELGDSALYFCASSVEGRGQETQFFGPGTRLTVL.

V usage is TRBV4-2 and J usage is TRBJ2-1; 10 bases fit TRBD2. This CDR3 is built from 19 residues. CDR1 LGHNA and CDR2 YNFKEQ come from the germline V gene. J lost 0 bases, V lost 4 bases, and 12 bases had no gene match. The CDR3 coding sequence is TGTGCCAGCAGCCCTCGTGTCCTAGCGGGGGATCTCTCCTACAATGAGCAGTTCTTC. Translation gives CASSPRVLAGDLSYNEQFF.

The V and J genes are TRBV20-1 and TRBJ2-3; 7 bases fit TRBD1. Trimming removed 8 bases from V and 4 bases from J; junction bases left unmatched: 3. This CDR3 has 11 amino acids. From germline, CDR1 is DFQATT and CDR2 SNEGSKA (reference sequence). CDR3 in amino acids: CSFTGADTQYF. The CDR3 DNA reads as TGCAGTTTTACAGGGGCAGATACGCAGTATTTT.

This chain connects TRBV6-5 to TRBJ1-2; a weak D match, TRBD1 (6 bases). Per the germline V gene, CDR1 is MNHEY and CDR2 is SVGAGI. Trimming took 6 bases from V and 5 from J, leaving 13 bases between them. This CDR3 has 13 amino acids. Written as DNA, the CDR3 is TGTGCCAGCAGCCCTGACAGGCAATATGGCTACACCTTC. Translated, it gives CASSPDRQYGYTF.

This chain uses TRBV5-1 with TRBJ2-1; 12 bases are shared with TRBD2. With V trimmed by 1 base and J by 8 bases, 10 bases remained unmatched. The germline V gene has CDR1 SGHRS and CDR2 YFSETQ. The CDR3 consists of 17 residues. CDR3 protein: CASSLPETSGGLDEQFF. The CDR3, as DNA: TGCGCCAGCAGCTTGCCGGAAACTAGCGGGGGGTTAGATGAGCAGTTCTTC.

This clonotype was observed at least ten times. The chain couples TRBV12-3 or TRBV12-4 to TRBJ2-5; no clear D. CDR3 length: 15 amino acids. V shed 7 bases and J shed 2 bases, with 17 bases lying between them. CDR3 coding DNA: TGTGCCAGCACAGTGGGTATTTTTAGACAAGAGACCCAGTACTTC. This sequence encodes CASTVGIFRQETQYF.

This rearrangement joins TRBV28 to TRBJ2-4; D ambiguous. The germline CDR1 and CDR2 sequences are MDHEN and SYDVKM. Trimming took off 7 bases at V and 4 bases at J, with 11 bases between the two ends. The CDR3 runs to 13 residues. CDR3 residues: CASTPGRKNIQYF. The CDR3 nucleotides read TGTGCCAGCACCCCCGGCAGGAAAAACATTCAGTACTTC.